Below are 21 T cell receptor beta chains sequenced from a single sample in a study of blood T cell repertoires in COVID-19. Sequenced by immunoSEQ multiplex PCR; TCRdb stores in-frame clones only, minus some. The sample contains about 260,000 clones, about 91% of which appear only once. Input material: peripheral blood. Receptor source: a person under 35 with COVID-19, enrolled during active disease.

This clone was seen just once. The chain recombines TRBV5-1 with TRBJ2-7; 7 nucleotides line up with TRBD2. CDR1 and CDR2 from the germline V gene are SGHRS and YFSETQ. The CDR3 has 14 residues. V shed 0 bases, J shed 5 bases, and the junction held 5 bases outside the gene matches. This CDR3 reads CASSLASGKDEQYF. The CDR3 DNA reads as TGCGCCAGCAGCTTGGCCAGCGGGAAAGACGAGCAGTACTTC. Combining the CDR3 with reference TRBV5-1 and TRBJ2-7 gives the whole variable domain KAGVTQTPRYLIKTRGQQVTLSCSPISGHRSVSWYQQTPGQGLQFLFEYFSETQRNKGNFPGRFSGRQFSNSRSEMNVSTLELGDSALYLCASSLASGKDEQYFGPGTRLTVT.

This chain links TRBV27 with TRBJ2-6; 7 bases are shared with TRBD1. Germline V gene lookup returns CDR1 MNHEY and CDR2 SMNVEV (reference sequence). Unmatched junction bases numbered 4, after V lost 3 bases and J lost 2 bases. This CDR3 is built from 16 residues. The CDR3 reads CASSFDRAAGANVLTF. In nucleotides, the CDR3 is TGTGCCAGCAGTTTCGACAGGGCGGCTGGGGCCAACGTCCTGACTTTC.

The chain is built from TRBV6-5 and TRBJ1-1; D gene unclear. The germline CDR1 and CDR2 sequences are MNHEY and SVGAGI. This CDR3 is built from 13 residues. The ends were cut back, 6 bases at V and 1 base at J, with 9 bases in the middle. The CDR3 DNA is TGTGCCAGCAGCGTTTTAGAGAACACTGAAGCTTTCTTT. This encodes CASSVLENTEAFF.

This clone was picked up one time. This chain uses TRBV6-5 with TRBJ2-1; 7 nucleotides agree with TRBD2. Unmatched junction bases numbered 3, after V lost 5 bases and J lost 2 bases. CDR3 length equals 14 residues. Germline V gene data show CDR1 as MNHEY and CDR2 as SVGAGI. The CDR3 region is CASSTLAAYNEQFF. The CDR3 coding sequence is TGTGCCAGCAGTACGCTAGCGGCCTACAATGAGCAGTTCTTC.

J is TRBJ1-1 and V is TRBV5-8; perhaps TRBD1 as D (6 bases). In germline, CDR1 is SGHTS, CDR2 YDEGEE. The CDR3 covers 12 residues. The V and J ends lost 4 bases and 7 bases respectively, with 11 bases between them. The DNA of the CDR3 is TGTGCCAGCAGCCTAGGACAGCGTGAAGCTTTCTTT. Protein: CASSLGQREAFF.

The V call is TRBV7-8, the J call TRBJ1-2, with unresolved D. V was shortened by 3 bases and J by 8 bases, with 19 bases between the two germline ends. Germline V lookup: CDR1 SGHVS, CDR2 FQNEAQ. The CDR3 consists of 15 residues. CDR3 DNA: TGTGCCAGCAGCTTTTATGGCCGGCTAACCGGGGGCTACACCTTC. Its translation is CASSFYGRLTGGYTF. The full variable domain, completed using reference TRBV7-8 and TRBJ1-2, is GAGVSQSPRYKVAKRGQDVALRCDPISGHVSLFWYQQALGQGPEFLTYFQNEAQLDKSGLPSDRFFAERPEGSVSTLKIQRTQQEDSAVYLCASSFYGRLTGGYTFGSGTRLTVV.

The rearrangement links TRBV10-1 to TRBJ2-7; TRBD1 agrees at 8 bases. Germline assignment: CDR1 WNHNN and CDR2 SYGVQD (reference sequence). CDR3 length: 15 residues. J lost 6 bases, V lost 5 bases, and 12 bases had no gene match. In nucleotides, the CDR3 is TGCGCCAGCAGTCCAAGGACAGGGCCCCGGAGCGAGCAGTACTTC. It is translated as CASSPRTGPRSEQYF.

The chain is built from TRBV11-2 and TRBJ2-7, with D possibly being TRBD2 (6 bases). The V end was cut by 4 bases, the J end by 4 bases, with 8 bases between. This CDR3 spans 12 amino acids. Germline V gene sequence: CDR1 SGHAT, CDR2 FQNNGV. CDR3 nucleotide sequence: TGTGCCAGCAGCTGGGACTTTTACGAGCAGTACTTC. Translated, it gives CASSWDFYEQYF.

The chain links TRBV29-1 to TRBJ2-7, with TRBD2 matching 8 bases. Germline loops: CDR1 SQVTM, CDR2 ANQGSEA. The CDR3 spans 16 residues. J gave up 2 bases and V 6 bases, and 15 bases lay outside the gene matches. CDR3 amino acids: CSVYLVSGSAPYEQYF. DNA for the CDR3: TGCAGCGTATATTTGGTGAGCGGGAGTGCCCCCTACGAGCAGTACTTC.

The V and J genes are TRBV4-3 and TRBJ2-1, with 10 bases aligning to TRBD2. Germline loops: CDR1 LGHNA, CDR2 YSLEER. The length of the CDR3 is 16 residues. V shed 0 bases and J 4 bases; nucleotides not matched to a gene: 3. As DNA, the CDR3 is TGCGCCAGCAGCCAAGATAGCGGGGGGAAGTACAATGAGCAGTTCTTC. Translated: CASSQDSGGKYNEQFF.

The V and J genes are TRBV30 and TRBJ1-5; D call uncertain. Trimming cost V 2 bases and J 6 bases, with 11 bases left between them. The CDR3 contains 13 residues. CDR1 is GTSNPN, CDR2 SVGIG, per germline (reference sequence). The DNA of the CDR3 is TGTGCCTGGAGTACGGGAACTGGTCAGCCCCAGCATTTT. Protein: CAWSTGTGQPQHF.

This clone occurred once. V and J are TRBV7-9 and TRBJ1-2; weak D call: TRBD1 (5 bases). V lost 5 bases and J 4 bases, leaving 14 bases between the germline ends. The CDR3 length is 14 residues. Germline assignment: CDR1 SEHNR and CDR2 FQNEAQ (reference sequence). Here the CDR3 DNA reads TGTGCCAGCAGCCAACCGGGGGAAGGCTATGGCTACACCTTC. Protein sequence: CASSQPGEGYGYTF.

The chain employs TRBV11-2 and TRBJ1-2; 8 nucleotides align to TRBD1. The V segment lost 4 bases and the J segment 2 bases; nucleotides outside the gene matches: 9. Germline CDR1 reads SGHAT; CDR2 reads FQNNGV. The CDR3 is 16 amino acids. The CDR3 DNA follows: TGTGCCAGCAGCTACCATGGGACAGGTGACAACTATGGCTACACCTTC. Protein product: CASSYHGTGDNYGYTF.

This clone occurred once. This chain links TRBV2 with TRBJ2-1; 7 bases are a match to TRBD2. The germline V gene has CDR1 SNHLY and CDR2 FYNNEI. This CDR3 is 15 amino acids long. With V trimmed by 4 bases and J by 0 bases, 3 bases remained unmatched. The CDR3 DNA follows: TGTGCCAGCAGTGCTACGGGAGGCTCCTACAATGAGCAGTTCTTC. Translating gives CASSATGGSYNEQFF. The whole variable domain, remainder taken from reference TRBV2 and TRBJ2-1, is EPEVTQTPSHQVTQMGQEVILRCVPISNHLYFYWYRQILGQKVEFLVSFYNNEISEKSEIFDDQFSVERPDGSNFTLKIRSTKLEDSAMYFCASSATGGSYNEQFFGPGTRLTVL.

V and J are TRBV12-5 and TRBJ1-1, with 9 bases identical to TRBD1. The V gene end was trimmed by 1 base and the J gene end by 6 bases; junction bases not matched to a gene: 6. The CDR3 totals 15 residues. Per germline, CDR1 LGHNT and CDR2 FRNRAP. CDR3 protein: CASGLEGQGSAEAFF. The CDR3 coding sequence is TGTGCTAGTGGTTTGGAAGGACAGGGGTCGGCTGAAGCTTTCTTT.

CDR3 protein: CASSNPGQGYEQYF. The DNA of the CDR3 is TGTGCCAGCAGTAACCCGGGACAGGGGTACGAGCAGTACTTC. The V and J genes are TRBV6-5 and TRBJ2-7, with TRBD1 matching 10 bases. Germline CDR1 MNHEY, CDR2 SVGAGI. This CDR3 region has 14 residues. Trimming cost V 5 bases and J 4 bases; bases outside gene matches: 5.

The chain combines TRBV27 with TRBJ2-7, with D uncertain. The CDR3 runs 13 residues. V lost 3 bases, J lost 2 bases, and 8 bases lay in between. CDR1 and CDR2 (germline): MNHEY, SMNVEV (reference sequence). The CDR3 region is CASSFNVAYEQYF. The CDR3 bases are TGTGCCAGCAGTTTTAACGTAGCCTACGAGCAGTACTTC.

The V gene is TRBV9, the J gene TRBJ2-7, with 10 bases matching TRBD2. This CDR3 spans 15 amino acids. Germline trimming cut 4 bases from V and 4 bases from J; bases unmatched to any gene: 8. Germline CDR1 and CDR2: SGDLS and YYNGEE. The CDR3, as DNA: TGTGCCAGCAGCCCCAGCGGGGGGGAGTTATACGAGCAGTACTTC. Protein: CASSPSGGELYEQYF.

The sample holds a few counts of this clone. The chain couples TRBV6-5 to TRBJ2-4; 8 bases are a match to TRBD1. CDR1 is MNHEY, CDR2 SVGAGI, per germline. The length of the CDR3 is 15 residues. The ends lost 6 bases at V and 1 base at J; junction bases unmatched: 5. The CDR3 region has the DNA TGTGCCAGCAGCTCGGGGGACAGGGCCAAAAACATTCAGTACTTC. Residues: CASSSGDRAKNIQYF.

V usage is TRBV11-2 and J usage is TRBJ1-1; the D gene is possibly TRBD1 (5 bases). The V end was cut by 5 bases, the J end by 0 bases, with 10 bases between. Looked up from germline, CDR1 is SGHAT and CDR2 is FQNNGV. This CDR3 spans 14 amino acids. The CDR3: CASSRQNMNTEAFF. The CDR3 DNA reads as TGTGCCAGCAGCCGACAGAACATGAACACTGAAGCTTTCTTT.

This rearrangement joins TRBV5-1 to TRBJ2-1; D remains ambiguous. This CDR3 is built from 14 residues. Germline V gene lookup returns CDR1 SGHRS and CDR2 YFSETQ. With 0 bases removed from V and 6 bases from J, the gap between germline ends came to 10 bases. The CDR3 sequence: CASSLGTAVNEQFF. DNA of the CDR3: TGCGCCAGCAGCTTGGGTACGGCGGTCAATGAGCAGTTCTTC.